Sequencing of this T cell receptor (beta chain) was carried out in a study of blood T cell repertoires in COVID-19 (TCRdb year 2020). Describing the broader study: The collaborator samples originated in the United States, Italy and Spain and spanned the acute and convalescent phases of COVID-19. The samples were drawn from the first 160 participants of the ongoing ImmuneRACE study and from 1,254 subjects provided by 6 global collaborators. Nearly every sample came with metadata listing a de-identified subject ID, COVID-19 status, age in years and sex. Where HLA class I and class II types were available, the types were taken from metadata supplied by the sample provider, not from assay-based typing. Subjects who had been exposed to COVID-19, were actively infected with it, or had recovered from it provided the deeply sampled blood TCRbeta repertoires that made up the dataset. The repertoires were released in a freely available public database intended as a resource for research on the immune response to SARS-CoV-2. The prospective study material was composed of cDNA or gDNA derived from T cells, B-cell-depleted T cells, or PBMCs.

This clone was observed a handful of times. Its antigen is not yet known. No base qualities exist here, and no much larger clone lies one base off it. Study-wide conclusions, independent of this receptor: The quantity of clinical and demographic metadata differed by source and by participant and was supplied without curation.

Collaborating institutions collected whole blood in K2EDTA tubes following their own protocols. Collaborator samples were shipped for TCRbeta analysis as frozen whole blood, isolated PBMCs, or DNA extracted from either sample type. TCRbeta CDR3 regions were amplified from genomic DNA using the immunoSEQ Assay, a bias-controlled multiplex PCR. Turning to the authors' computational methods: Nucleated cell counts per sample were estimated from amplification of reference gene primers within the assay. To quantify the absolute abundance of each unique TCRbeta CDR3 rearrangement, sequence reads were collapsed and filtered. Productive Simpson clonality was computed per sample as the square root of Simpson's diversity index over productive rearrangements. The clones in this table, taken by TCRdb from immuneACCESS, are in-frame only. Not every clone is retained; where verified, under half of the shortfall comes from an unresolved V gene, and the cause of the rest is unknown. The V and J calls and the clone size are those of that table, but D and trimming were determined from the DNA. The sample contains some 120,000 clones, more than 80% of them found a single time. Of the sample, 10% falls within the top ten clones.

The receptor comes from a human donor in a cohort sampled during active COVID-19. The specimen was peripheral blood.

CDR3 sequence: CASRVGGSYEQYF. At the DNA level, the sequence is TGTGCCAGCAGAGTCGGGGGCTCCTACGAGCAGTACTTC. The chain employs TRBV12-3 or TRBV12-4 and TRBJ2-7; the D gene is perhaps TRBD2, from 6 matching bases. Spanning cysteine to phenylalanine, the CDR3 consists of 13 amino acids. The CDR3 DNA has 39 bases and is translated from base 1. V and J lose 6 bases and 0 bases, and a span of 9 bases separates them.